The 10 T cell receptor beta chains reported below all come from one sample, sequenced in a study of blood T cell repertoires in COVID-19. Repertoires were generated with immunoSEQ multiplex PCR, while TCRdb's copy carries only in-frame clones and drops some. The sample carries just over 300,000 clones, 85% to 90% recorded once. The sequenced sample consisted of peripheral blood. All receptors come from a woman aged 25 to 45 with COVID-19, enrolled during active disease.

In the case of this clone: Other nucleotide sequences in the sample specify the same CDR3. The CDR3 protein is CASSVGGSTDTQYF. The CDR3 DNA sequence: TGTGCCAGCAGCGTAGGCGGGAGCACAGATACGCAGTATTTT. The chain couples TRBV9 to TRBJ2-3, with D perhaps matching TRBD2 (5 bases). The CDR3 is 14 amino acids. Trimming stripped 0 bases from V and 0 bases from J, with 5 bases between. Germline V CDR1 and CDR2: SGDLS, YYNGEE.

The chain couples TRBV5-5 to TRBJ2-3; TRBD2 might be the D (6 bases). The germline CDR1 and CDR2 sequences are SGHKS and YYEKEE (reference sequence). Deletions cut 1 base from V and 1 base from J, with 10 bases between. CDR3 length: 15 residues. The CDR3 reads CASSLFRGGTDTQYF. CDR3 DNA: TGTGCCAGCAGCTTGTTCCGCGGGGGCACAGATACGCAGTATTTT.

The chain joins TRBV5-1 to TRBJ2-1; D is unclear. CDR1 and CDR2 from the germline V gene are SGHRS and YFSETQ. There are 13 residues in the CDR3. The V and J ends lost 2 bases and 5 bases respectively, with 8 bases between them. Written as DNA, the CDR3 is TGCGCCAGCAGCTTATTCGAGAACAATGAGCAGTTCTTC. Protein product: CASSLFENNEQFF. Supplemented by reference TRBV5-1 and TRBJ2-1, the full variable domain reads KAGVTQTPRYLIKTRGQQVTLSCSPISGHRSVSWYQQTPGQGLQFLFEYFSETQRNKGNFPGRFSGRQFSNSRSEMNVSTLELGDSALYLCASSLFENNEQFFGPGTRLTVL.

This chain joins TRBV10-3 and TRBJ1-1, with 8 bases lining up with TRBD1. Germline V gives CDR1 ENHRY, CDR2 SYGVKD. V lost 6 bases and J lost 5; bases outside the gene matches: 8. The CDR3 is 14 amino acids. The CDR3 protein is CAIRDTGGRTEAFF. The DNA of the CDR3 is TGTGCCATCAGGGATACAGGGGGTCGGACTGAAGCTTTCTTT.

The table lists this clone with a count of one. The chain uses TRBV2 and TRBJ1-5; D is perhaps TRBD1 (5 bases). The germline gives CDR1 SNHLY, CDR2 FYNNEI. Trimming pared 5 bases from V and 7 bases from J, leaving 15 bases between. The CDR3 is 14 residues long. For the CDR3, the DNA is TGTGCCAGCAGTAGCCAGGGATTGGGACAGCCCCAGCATTTT. Protein: CASSSQGLGQPQHF.

This chain connects TRBV5-8 to TRBJ1-1; D might be TRBD1 (5 bases). Trimming cost V 1 base and J 1 base, with 20 bases left between them. The germline gives CDR1 SGHTS, CDR2 YDEGEE. There are 18 residues in the CDR3. CDR3 amino acids: CASSLQRPGVGSNTEAFF. CDR3 nucleotides: TGTGCCAGCAGCTTGCAAAGGCCGGGGGTAGGGTCGAACACTGAAGCTTTCTTT.

This chain uses TRBV5-1 with TRBJ1-2; 7 nucleotides agree with TRBD1. This CDR3 has 15 residues. Trimming cost V 4 bases and J 5 bases; bases outside gene matches: 11. From germline, CDR1 is SGHRS and CDR2 YFSETQ. For the CDR3, the DNA is TGCGCCAGCAGCACCGGGGACAGACCCCTATATGGCTACACCTTC. It translates to CASSTGDRPLYGYTF.

This chain joins TRBV5-5 and TRBJ1-2; TRBD1 agrees at 8 bases. Germline V gene data show CDR1 as SGHKS and CDR2 as YYEKEE (reference sequence). The CDR3 spans 14 residues. The ends lost 6 bases at V and 2 bases at J; junction bases unmatched: 6. CDR3 amino acids: CASKKTGENYGYTF. In nucleotides, the CDR3 is TGTGCCAGCAAGAAGACAGGGGAAAACTATGGCTACACCTTC.

This clone has a handful of counts. This rearrangement joins TRBV14 to TRBJ1-5, with TRBD1 as a possible D gene (6 bases). Looked up from germline, CDR1 is SGHDN and CDR2 is FVKESK. This CDR3 contains 15 residues. V was clipped by 8 bases and J by 6 bases, with 20 bases between them. The CDR3 loop reads CASEGEATGFQPQHF. The CDR3 DNA follows: TGTGCCAGCGAGGGGGAAGCTACAGGGTTTCAGCCCCAGCATTTT.

This chain uses TRBV7-8 with TRBJ1-6; no clear D gene. The germline CDR1 and CDR2 sequences are SGHVS and FQNEAQ. Trimming removed 1 base from V and 3 bases from J, with 4 bases in between. The CDR3 is 14 amino acids. This chain's CDR3 is CASSLGDYNSPLHF. CDR3 sequence (DNA): TGTGCCAGCAGCTTAGGAGACTATAATTCACCCCTCCACTTT.